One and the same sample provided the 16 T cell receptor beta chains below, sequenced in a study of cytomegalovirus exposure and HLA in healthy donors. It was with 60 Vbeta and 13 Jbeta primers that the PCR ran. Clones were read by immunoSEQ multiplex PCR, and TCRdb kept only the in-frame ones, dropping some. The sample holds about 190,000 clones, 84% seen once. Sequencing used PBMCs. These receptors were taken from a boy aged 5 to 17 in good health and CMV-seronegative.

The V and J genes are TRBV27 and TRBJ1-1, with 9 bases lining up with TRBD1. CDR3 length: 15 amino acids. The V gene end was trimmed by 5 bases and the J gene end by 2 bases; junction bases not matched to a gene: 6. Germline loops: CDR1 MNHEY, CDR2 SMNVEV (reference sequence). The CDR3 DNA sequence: TGTGCCAGCAGTCTACGACAGGGGGGTAACACTGAAGCTTTCTTT. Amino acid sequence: CASSLRQGGNTEAFF.

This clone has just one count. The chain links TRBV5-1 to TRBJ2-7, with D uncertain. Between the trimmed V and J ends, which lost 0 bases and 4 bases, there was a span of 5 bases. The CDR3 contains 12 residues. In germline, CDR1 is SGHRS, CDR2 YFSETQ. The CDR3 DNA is TGCGCCAGCAGCTTGGGGAGATACGAGCAGTACTTC. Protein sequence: CASSLGRYEQYF.

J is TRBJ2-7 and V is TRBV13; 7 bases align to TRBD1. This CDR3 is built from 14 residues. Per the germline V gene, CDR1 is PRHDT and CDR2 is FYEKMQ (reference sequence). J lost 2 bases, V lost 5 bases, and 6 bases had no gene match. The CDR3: CASSAPGQTYEQYF. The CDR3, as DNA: TGTGCCAGCAGCGCCCCGGGACAGACCTACGAGCAGTACTTC.

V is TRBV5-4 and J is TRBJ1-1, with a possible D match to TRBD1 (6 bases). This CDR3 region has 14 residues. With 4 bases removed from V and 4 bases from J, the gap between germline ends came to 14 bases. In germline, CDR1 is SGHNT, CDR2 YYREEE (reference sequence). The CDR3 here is CASSTDRLGTEAFF. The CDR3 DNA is TGTGCCAGCAGCACGGACAGACTGGGCACTGAAGCTTTCTTT.

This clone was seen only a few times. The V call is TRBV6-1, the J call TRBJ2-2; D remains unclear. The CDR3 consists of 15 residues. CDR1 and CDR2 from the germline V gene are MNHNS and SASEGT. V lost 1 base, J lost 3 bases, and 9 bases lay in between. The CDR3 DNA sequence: TGTGCCAGCAGTGAAGAAGACGGAGACACCGGGGAGCTGTTTTTT. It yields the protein CASSEEDGDTGELFF.

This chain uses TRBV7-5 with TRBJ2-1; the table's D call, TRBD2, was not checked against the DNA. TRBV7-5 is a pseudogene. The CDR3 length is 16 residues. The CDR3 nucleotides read TGTGCCAGAAGCTCCGTTAGCGGGGGGAGTTGCAATGAGCAGTTCTTC. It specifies CARSSVSGGSCNEQFF.

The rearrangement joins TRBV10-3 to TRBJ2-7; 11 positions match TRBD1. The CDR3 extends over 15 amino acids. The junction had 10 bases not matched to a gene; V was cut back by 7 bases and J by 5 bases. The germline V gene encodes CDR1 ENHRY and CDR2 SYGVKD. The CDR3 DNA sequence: TGTGCCATCAACCCGGACAGGGGGCTGAGGGACGAGCAGTACTTC. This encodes CAINPDRGLRDEQYF.

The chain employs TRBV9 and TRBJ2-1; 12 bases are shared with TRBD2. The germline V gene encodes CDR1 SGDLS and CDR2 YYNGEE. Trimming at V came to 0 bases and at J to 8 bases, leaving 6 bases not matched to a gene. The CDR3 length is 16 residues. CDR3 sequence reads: CASSVGSSGGADEQFF. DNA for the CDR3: TGTGCCAGCAGCGTAGGATCTAGCGGGGGGGCTGATGAGCAGTTCTTC.

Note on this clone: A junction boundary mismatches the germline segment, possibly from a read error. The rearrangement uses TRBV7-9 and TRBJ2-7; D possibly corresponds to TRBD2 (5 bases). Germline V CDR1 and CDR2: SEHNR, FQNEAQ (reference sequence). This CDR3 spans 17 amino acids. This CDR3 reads CSSSTRGGAAPLYEQYF. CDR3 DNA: TGTTCCAGCAGCACCCGGGGTGGTGCGGCCCCACTCTACGAGCAGTACTTC.

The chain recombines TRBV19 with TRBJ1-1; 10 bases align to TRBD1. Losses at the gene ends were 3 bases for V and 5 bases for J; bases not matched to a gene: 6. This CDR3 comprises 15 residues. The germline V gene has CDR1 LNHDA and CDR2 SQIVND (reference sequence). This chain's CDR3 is CASSIPGQGGTEAFF. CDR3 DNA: TGTGCCAGTAGTATCCCCGGACAGGGGGGAACTGAAGCTTTCTTT.

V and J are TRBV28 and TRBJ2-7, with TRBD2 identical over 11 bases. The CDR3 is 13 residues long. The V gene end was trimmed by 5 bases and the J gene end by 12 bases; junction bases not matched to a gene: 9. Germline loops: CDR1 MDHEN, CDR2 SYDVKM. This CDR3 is CASSPPGTSGRYF. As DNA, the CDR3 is TGTGCCAGCAGTCCTCCCGGGACTAGCGGTCGGTACTTC. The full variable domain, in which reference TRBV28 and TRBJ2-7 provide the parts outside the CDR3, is DVKVTQSSRYLVKRTGEKVFLECVQDMDHENMFWYRQDPGLGLRLIYFSYDVKMKEKGDIPEGYSVSREKKERFSLILESASTNQTSMYLCASSPPGTSGRYFGPGTRLTVT.

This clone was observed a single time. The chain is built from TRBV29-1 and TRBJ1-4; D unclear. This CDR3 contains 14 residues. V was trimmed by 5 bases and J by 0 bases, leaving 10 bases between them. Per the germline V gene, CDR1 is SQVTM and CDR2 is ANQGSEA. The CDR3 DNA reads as TGCAGCGTTTCACTAGCCCCAACTAATGAAAAACTGTTTTTT. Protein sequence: CSVSLAPTNEKLFF.

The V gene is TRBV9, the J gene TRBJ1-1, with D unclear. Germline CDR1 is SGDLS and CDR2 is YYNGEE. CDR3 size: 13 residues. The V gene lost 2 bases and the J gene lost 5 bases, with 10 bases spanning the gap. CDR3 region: CASSVSFRTEAFF. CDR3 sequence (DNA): TGTGCCAGCAGCGTTAGTTTCCGGACTGAAGCTTTCTTT.

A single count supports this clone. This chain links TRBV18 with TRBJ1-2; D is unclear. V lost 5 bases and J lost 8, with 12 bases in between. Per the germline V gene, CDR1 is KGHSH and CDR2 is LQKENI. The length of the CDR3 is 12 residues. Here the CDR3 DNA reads TGTGCCAGCTCAAGAGGGCAAGAAGGCTACACCTTC. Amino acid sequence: CASSRGQEGYTF.

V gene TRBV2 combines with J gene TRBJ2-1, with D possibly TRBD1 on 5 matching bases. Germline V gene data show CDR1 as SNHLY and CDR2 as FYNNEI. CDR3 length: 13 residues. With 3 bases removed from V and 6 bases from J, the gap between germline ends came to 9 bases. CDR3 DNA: TGTGCCAGCAGTGACAGGGTCGTCAATGAGCAGTTCTTC. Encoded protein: CASSDRVVNEQFF.

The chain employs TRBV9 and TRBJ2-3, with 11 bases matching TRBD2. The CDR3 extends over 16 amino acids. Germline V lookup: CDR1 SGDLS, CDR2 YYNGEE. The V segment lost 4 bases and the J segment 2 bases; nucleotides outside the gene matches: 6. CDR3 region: CASSTTSGEYTDTQYF. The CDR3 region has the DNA TGTGCCAGCAGCACGACTAGCGGGGAATACACAGATACGCAGTATTTT.